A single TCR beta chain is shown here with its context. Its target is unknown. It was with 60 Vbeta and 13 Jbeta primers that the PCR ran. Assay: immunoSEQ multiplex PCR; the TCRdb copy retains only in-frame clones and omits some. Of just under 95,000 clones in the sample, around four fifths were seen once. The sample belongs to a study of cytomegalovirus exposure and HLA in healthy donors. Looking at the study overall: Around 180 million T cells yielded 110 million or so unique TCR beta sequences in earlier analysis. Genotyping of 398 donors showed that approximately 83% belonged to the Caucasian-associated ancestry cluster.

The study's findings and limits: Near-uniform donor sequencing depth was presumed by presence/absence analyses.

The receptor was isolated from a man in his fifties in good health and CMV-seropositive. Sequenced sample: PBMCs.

The CDR3 sequence is CASSLGGDPQAYEQYF. Written as DNA, the CDR3 is TGTGCCAGCAGTTTAGGGGGGGACCCCCAGGCGTACGAGCAGTACTTC. V and J are TRBV27 and TRBJ2-7, with 7 bases aligning to TRBD2. CDR3 size: 16 residues. Unmatched junction bases numbered 11, after V lost 2 bases and J lost 4 bases. CDR1 MNHEY and CDR2 SMNVEV come from the germline V gene (reference sequence).